This T cell receptor beta chain was profiled in a study of graft-versus-host responses after intestinal transplantation. Study-wide background: Induction using anti-thymocyte globulin, followed by tacrolimus and steroids for two to four years, was given to all recipients.

Using immunoSEQ multiplex PCR, the repertoire was profiled, and TCRdb retains in-frame clones only, with some absent. The sample records about 77,000 clones, approximately 90% being singletons. A note on this clone: This sample also contains other DNA sequences that code for the same CDR3.

The germline V and J ends were trimmed by 0 bases and 6 bases, with 7 bases remaining between them. The CDR3 is made up of 12 amino acids. Germline-derived CDR1 and CDR2 are GTSNPN and SVGIG (reference sequence). The source is a human patient who received an intestinal transplant, so some T cells may come from the graft donor. The chain links TRBV30 to TRBJ2-3, with D possibly matching TRBD2 (5 bases). Sequenced here: PBMCs, sampled 98 days after intestinal transplantation. This CDR3 is CAWSVGGDTQYF. In nucleotides, the CDR3 is TGTGCCTGGAGTGTAGGCGGGGATACGCAGTATTTT.